The 16 T cell receptor beta chains presented below share a single source sample, sequenced in a study of blood T cell repertoires in COVID-19. The protocol was immunoSEQ multiplex PCR, while the TCRdb copy is restricted to in-frame clones and leaves out a portion. The data hold some 350,000 clones, with around 86% observed a single time. Sequenced material: peripheral blood. Receptor source: a human donor in a cohort sampled during active COVID-19.

The chain carries TRBV7-9 and TRBJ2-1; the match to TRBD1 covers 11 bases. With V trimmed by 5 bases and J by 2 bases, 2 bases remained unmatched. This CDR3 has 15 amino acids. From germline, CDR1 is SEHNR and CDR2 FQNEAQ (reference sequence). The CDR3 sequence is CASSTGQGAYNEQFF. CDR3 coding DNA: TGTGCCAGCAGCACGGGACAGGGGGCCTACAATGAGCAGTTCTTC.

This sequence joins TRBV2 and TRBJ2-3; D unresolved. Germline-derived CDR1 and CDR2 are SNHLY and FYNNEI. The CDR3 is 11 amino acids. Trimming left V 4 bases short and J 8 bases short, with 7 bases between. CDR3 amino acids: CASSAGSTQYF. CDR3 nucleotides: TGTGCCAGCAGTGCCGGTTCTACGCAGTATTTT.

The chain recombines TRBV5-4 with TRBJ2-1, with 10 bases fitting TRBD2. This CDR3 has 15 amino acids. Per germline, CDR1 SGHNT and CDR2 YYREEE (reference sequence). J gave up 9 bases and V 0 bases, and 6 bases lay outside the gene matches. The CDR3 DNA follows: TGTGCCAGCAGCTTGGATGCTAGCGGGGGTGGTGAGCAGTTCTTC. Its translation is CASSLDASGGGEQFF. Together with reference TRBV5-4 and TRBJ2-1, the CDR3 gives the full variable domain: ETGVTQSPTHLIKTRGQQVTLRCSSQSGHNTVSWYQQALGQGPQFIFQYYREEENGRGNFPPRFSGLQFPNYSSELNVNALELDDSALYLCASSLDASGGGEQFFGPGTRLTVL.

For this clone: Other DNA sequences in this sample translate to the same CDR3. The CDR3 reads CASSLQGLGGYTF. DNA of the CDR3: TGTGCCAGCAGCCTACAGGGGCTAGGGGGCTACACCTTC. The chain joins TRBV7-9 to TRBJ1-2, with 7 bases matching TRBD1. The germline V gene has CDR1 SEHNR and CDR2 FQNEAQ (reference sequence). This CDR3 spans 13 amino acids. After removal of 5 bases from V and 8 bases from J, the junction contained 8 bases not matched to a gene.

V and J are TRBV7-9 and TRBJ1-2; 8 bases align to TRBD1. CDR1 and CDR2 from the germline V gene are SEHNR and FQNEAQ (reference sequence). The CDR3 runs 13 residues. Trimming removed 5 bases from V and 6 bases from J; junction bases left unmatched: 5. The CDR3 spells CASSGQGTHGYTF. CDR3 DNA sequence: TGTGCCAGCAGCGGACAGGGAACCCATGGCTACACCTTC.

The chain links TRBV28 to TRBJ2-2, with TRBD2 as a possible D gene (6 bases). Trimming removed 3 bases from V and 0 bases from J, with 8 bases in between. Germline-derived CDR1 and CDR2 are MDHEN and SYDVKM. The CDR3 sequence is 15 residues long. The CDR3 nucleotides read TGTGCCAGCAGTTTGGCGGGGTCGAACACCGGGGAGCTGTTTTTT. Protein product: CASSLAGSNTGELFF. The full variable domain, rest sourced from reference TRBV28 and TRBJ2-2, is DVKVTQSSRYLVKRTGEKVFLECVQDMDHENMFWYRQDPGLGLRLIYFSYDVKMKEKGDIPEGYSVSREKKERFSLILESASTNQTSMYLCASSLAGSNTGELFFGEGSRLTVL.

In its sample, this clone was seen a few times. V and J are TRBV5-4 and TRBJ2-7, with 8 bases matching TRBD1. The CDR3 spans 14 residues. Unmatched junction bases numbered 2, after V lost 1 base and J lost 2 bases. Germline V gene data show CDR1 as SGHNT and CDR2 as YYREEE (reference sequence). This chain's CDR3 is CASSLRDRTYEQYF. The CDR3 DNA sequence: TGTGCCAGCAGCTTGAGGGACAGGACCTACGAGCAGTACTTC.

This chain links TRBV28 with TRBJ1-1, with D perhaps TRBD1 (6 bases). The CDR3 has 11 amino acids. CDR1 is MDHEN, CDR2 SYDVKM, per germline. The CDR3 here is CALGTYTEAFF. CDR3 nucleotide sequence: TGTGCTTTGGGGACATACACTGAAGCTTTCTTT.

V is TRBV13 and J is TRBJ1-1; 7 bases align to TRBD1. Germline lookup yields CDR1 PRHDT and CDR2 FYEKMQ (reference sequence). The CDR3 covers 12 residues. The V and J ends lost 5 bases and 6 bases, in that order; junction bases with no gene match: 3. CDR3 in amino acids: CASSPGGAEAFF. The CDR3 nucleotides read TGTGCCAGCAGCCCAGGGGGTGCTGAAGCTTTCTTT.

In this sample, this clone turned up a few times. This chain links TRBV30 with TRBJ1-2; 7 bases align to TRBD1. V lost 6 bases and J lost 8; bases outside the gene matches: 15. Germline V gene sequence: CDR1 GTSNPN, CDR2 SVGIG (reference sequence). This CDR3 contains 14 residues. CDR3: CACLPGTVRGGYTF. Written as DNA, the CDR3 is TGTGCCTGTCTTCCCGGGACAGTGAGGGGGGGCTACACCTTC.

This clone was counted once. J is TRBJ2-7 and V is TRBV3-1 (or the pseudogene TRBV3-2), with 10 bases aligning to TRBD2. This CDR3 has 16 amino acids. Germline CDR1 reads LGHDT; CDR2 reads YNNKEL (reference sequence). Unmatched junction bases numbered 7, after V lost 1 base and J lost 4 bases. For the CDR3, the DNA is TGTGCCAGCAGCCAAGCCTACCAGCGGGGGGGTTACGAGCAGTACTTC. As protein: CASSQAYQRGGYEQYF.

The chain is built from TRBV18 and TRBJ2-2, with 11 bases that match TRBD2. J was trimmed by 1 base and V by 1 base; bases with no gene match: 5. This CDR3 has 18 amino acids. The germline V gene has CDR1 KGHSH and CDR2 LQKENI. CDR3 sequence (DNA): TGTGCCAGCTCACCACGGCCTAGCGGGAGGAGGAACACCGGGGAGCTGTTTTTT. It yields the protein CASSPRPSGRRNTGELFF.

V is TRBV5-1 and J is TRBJ2-3; 7 bases agree with TRBD2. The CDR3 is made up of 15 amino acids. V dropped 0 bases and J dropped 0; count of bases not matched to a gene: 1. The V gene's germline CDR1 is SGHRS and CDR2 YFSETQ. The DNA of the CDR3 is TGCGCCAGCAGCTTGGCTAGCGGAAGCACAGATACGCAGTATTTT. This sequence encodes CASSLASGSTDTQYF. The complete variable domain, with remaining parts taken from reference TRBV5-1 and TRBJ2-3, reads KAGVTQTPRYLIKTRGQQVTLSCSPISGHRSVSWYQQTPGQGLQFLFEYFSETQRNKGNFPGRFSGRQFSNSRSEMNVSTLELGDSALYLCASSLASGSTDTQYFGPGTRLTVL.

The chain couples TRBV24-1 to TRBJ2-2; perhaps TRBD2 as D (6 bases). V dropped 7 bases and J dropped 5 bases, with 13 bases sitting between them. The V gene's germline CDR1 is KGHDR and CDR2 SFDVKD. This CDR3 comprises 14 residues. The CDR3 DNA reads as TGTGCCACCAGGCAGGAGGGGCAGACCGGGGAGCTGTTTTTT. Protein sequence: CATRQEGQTGELFF.

The rearrangement links TRBV5-4 to TRBJ2-1; no firm D call. From germline, CDR1 is SGHNT and CDR2 YYREEE (reference sequence). CDR3 length: 16 amino acids. V dropped 9 bases and J dropped 0 bases, with 19 bases sitting between them. In nucleotides, the CDR3 is TGTGCCAACAGATCACGACTTTCCAGCTCCTACAATGAGCAGTTCTTC. It is translated as CANRSRLSSSYNEQFF.

This clone was detected a few times. This chain connects TRBV28 to TRBJ1-1; D is possibly TRBD1 (5 bases). V was cut by 7 bases and J by 9 bases, with 18 bases left in between. Germline loops: CDR1 MDHEN, CDR2 SYDVKM. The length of the CDR3 is 13 residues. The CDR3 loop reads CASTSGSGTQAFF. The CDR3 bases are TGTGCCAGCACCTCGGGGTCCGGGACTCAAGCTTTCTTT.